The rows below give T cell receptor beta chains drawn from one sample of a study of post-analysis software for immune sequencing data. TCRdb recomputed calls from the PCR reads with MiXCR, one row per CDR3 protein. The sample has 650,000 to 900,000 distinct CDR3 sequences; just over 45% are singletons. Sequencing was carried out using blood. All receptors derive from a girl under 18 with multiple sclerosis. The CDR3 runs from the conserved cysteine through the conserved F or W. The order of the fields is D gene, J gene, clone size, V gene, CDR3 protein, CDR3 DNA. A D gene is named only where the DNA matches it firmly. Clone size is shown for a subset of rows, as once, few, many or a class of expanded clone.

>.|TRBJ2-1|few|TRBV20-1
CSGSGNDEQFF
TGCAGTGGTTCCGGGAATGATGAGCAGTTCTTC
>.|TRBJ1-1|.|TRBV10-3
CAITQSGGHTEAFF
TGTGCCATCACCCAGAGTGGGGGTCACACTGAAGCTTTCTTT
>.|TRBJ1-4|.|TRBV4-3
CASSQVVGDATNEKLFF
TGCGCCAGCAGCCAAGTTGTTGGAGACGCAACTAATGAAAAACTGTTTTTT
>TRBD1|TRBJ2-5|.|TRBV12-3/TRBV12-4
CASSPYGQGAQETQYF
TGTGCCAGCAGCCCCTATGGACAGGGGGCTCAAGAGACCCAGTACTTC
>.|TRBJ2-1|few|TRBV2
CASLAQYSYNEQFF
TGTGCCAGCCTCGCGCAGTACTCCTACAATGAGCAGTTCTTC
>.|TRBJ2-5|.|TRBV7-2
CASSSRLQQETQYF
TGTGCCAGCAGCTCCCGCCTTCAGCAAGAGACCCAGTACTTC
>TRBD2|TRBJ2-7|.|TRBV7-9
CASSLVTSGSYEQYF
TGTGCCAGCAGTTTAGTGACTAGCGGGAGCTACGAGCAGTACTTC
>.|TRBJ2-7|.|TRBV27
CASSFLPTGSYEQYF
TGTGCCAGCAGTTTTCTCCCGACAGGCTCCTACGAGCAGTACTTC
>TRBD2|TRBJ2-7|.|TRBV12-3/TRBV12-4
CASSFSGRSYEQYF
TGTGCCAGCAGTTTTAGCGGGAGGTCCTACGAGCAGTACTTC
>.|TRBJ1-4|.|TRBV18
CASSPPGSWSEKLFF
TGCGCCAGCTCACCACCGGGTTCTTGGAGTGAAAAACTGTTTTTT
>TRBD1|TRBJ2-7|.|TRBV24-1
CATSDRRQGGEQYF
TGTGCCACCAGTGATCGCCGACAGGGTGGCGAGCAGTACTTC
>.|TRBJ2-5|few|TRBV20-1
CSARAFSAVETQYF
TGCAGTGCTAGAGCTTTCAGTGCGGTGGAGACCCAGTACTTC
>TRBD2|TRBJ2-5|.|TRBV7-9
CASSPLTSGYQETQYF
TGTGCCAGCAGCCCCTTGACTAGCGGTTACCAAGAGACCCAGTACTTC
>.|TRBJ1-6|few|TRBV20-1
CSAPKGVQDSPLHF
TGCAGTGCTCCAAAGGGGGTACAGGATTCACCCCTCCACTTT
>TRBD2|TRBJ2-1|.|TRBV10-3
CAISGSGSSNNEQFF
TGTGCCATCAGCGGGAGCGGGAGCTCCAACAATGAGCAGTTCTTC
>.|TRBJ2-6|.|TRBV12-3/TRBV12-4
CASAPSGTSGANVLTF
TGTGCCAGCGCTCCCTCGGGGACCTCTGGGGCCAACGTCCTGACTTTC
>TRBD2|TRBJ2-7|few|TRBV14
CASSQLPGTSGTLSYEQYF
TGTGCCAGCAGCCAGCTTCCCGGGACTAGCGGGACCCTCTCCTACGAGCAGTACTTC
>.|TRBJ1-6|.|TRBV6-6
CASSYSMEAPNSPLHF
TGTGCCAGCAGTTACTCGATGGAGGCCCCCAATTCACCCCTCCACTTT
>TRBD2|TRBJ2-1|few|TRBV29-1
CSVFPLAGVDNEQFF
TGCAGCGTGTTCCCACTAGCGGGAGTGGACAATGAGCAGTTCTTC
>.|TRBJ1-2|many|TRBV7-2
CASSLYRMDANYGYTF
TGTGCCAGCAGCTTATATCGGATGGACGCTAACTATGGCTACACCTTC
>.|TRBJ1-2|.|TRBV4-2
CASSHGLQEGYGYTF
TGTGCCAGCAGCCATGGGCTACAGGAGGGCTATGGCTACACCTTC
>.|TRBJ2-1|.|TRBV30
CAWHTPSWERNEQFF
TGTGCCTGGCACACACCCTCCTGGGAGAGGAATGAGCAGTTCTTC
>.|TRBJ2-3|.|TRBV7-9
CASLRSLPGRDTQYF
TGTGCCAGCCTTCGATCTCTACCGGGGCGAGATACGCAGTATTTT
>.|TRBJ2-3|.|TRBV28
CASSLTLRLTDTQYF
TGTGCCAGCAGCCTGACCCTCCGACTCACAGATACGCAGTATTTT
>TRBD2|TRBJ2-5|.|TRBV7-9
CASSSGLAGILQETQYF
TGTGCCAGCAGCTCGGGACTAGCGGGGATACTCCAAGAGACCCAGTACTTC
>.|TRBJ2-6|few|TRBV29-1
CSVEEETVLAGANVLTF
TGCAGCGTTGAAGAGGAAACGGTACTGGCTGGGGCCAACGTCCTGACTTTC
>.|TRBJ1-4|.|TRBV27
CASASSEKLFF
TGTGCCAGCGCCTCCTCCGAAAAACTGTTTTTT
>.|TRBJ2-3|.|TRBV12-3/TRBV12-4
CASSSRRDTQYF
TGTGCCAGCAGCTCGAGACGGGATACGCAGTATTTT
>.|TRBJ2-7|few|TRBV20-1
CSARDWTSSYEQYF
TGCAGTGCTAGAGACTGGACCAGTTCCTACGAGCAGTACTTC
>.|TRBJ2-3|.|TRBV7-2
CASSLVSGTQYF
TGTGCCAGCAGCTTAGTTTCCGGTACGCAGTATTTT
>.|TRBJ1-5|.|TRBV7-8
CASSTGFNQPQHF
TGTGCCAGCAGCACAGGGTTCAATCAGCCCCAGCATTTT
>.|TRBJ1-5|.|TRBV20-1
CSARVVSGVDQPQHF
TGCAGTGCTAGAGTAGTTTCAGGGGTCGATCAGCCCCAGCATTTT
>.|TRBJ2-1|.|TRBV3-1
CASQRFGSGRYNEQFF
TGTGCCAGCCAAAGGTTCGGGAGTGGTAGATACAATGAGCAGTTCTTC
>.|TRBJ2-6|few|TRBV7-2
CASSLRHSGANVLTF
TGTGCCAGCAGCCTACGGCACTCTGGGGCCAACGTCCTGACTTTC
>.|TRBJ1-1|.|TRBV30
CAWSVADLNTEAFF
TGTGCCTGGAGTGTGGCAGATCTGAACACTGAAGCTTTCTTT
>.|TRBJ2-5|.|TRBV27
CASSSQGVWGETQDF
TGTGCCAGCAGTTCCCAAGGGGTCTGGGGAGAGACCCAGGACTTC
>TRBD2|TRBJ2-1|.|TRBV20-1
CSARGGLAGDYEQFF
TGCAGTGCTAGAGGGGGACTAGCGGGAGACTATGAGCAGTTCTTC
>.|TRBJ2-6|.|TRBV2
CASNDRSGSGANVLTF
TGTGCCAGCAATGACAGGTCAGGCTCTGGGGCCAACGTCCTGACTTTC
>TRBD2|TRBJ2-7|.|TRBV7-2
CASSFTSGGYEQYF
TGTGCCAGCAGCTTCACTAGCGGGGGATACGAGCAGTACTTC
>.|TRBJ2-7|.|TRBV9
CASSVAPESSYEQYF
TGTGCCAGCAGCGTAGCTCCGGAGAGCTCCTACGAGCAGTACTTC